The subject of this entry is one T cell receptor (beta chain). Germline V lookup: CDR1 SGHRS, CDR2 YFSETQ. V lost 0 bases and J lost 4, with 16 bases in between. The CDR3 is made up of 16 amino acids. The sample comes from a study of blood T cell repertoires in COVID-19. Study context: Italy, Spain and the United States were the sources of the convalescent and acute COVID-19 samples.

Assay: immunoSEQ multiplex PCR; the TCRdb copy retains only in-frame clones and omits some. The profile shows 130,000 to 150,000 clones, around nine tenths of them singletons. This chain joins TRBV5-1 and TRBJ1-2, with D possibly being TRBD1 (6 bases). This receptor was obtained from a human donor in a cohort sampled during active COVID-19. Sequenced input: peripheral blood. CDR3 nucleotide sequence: TGCGCCAGCAGCTTGGGTGCGGGGGGCCTGGGCTATGGCTACACCTTC. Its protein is CASSLGAGGLGYGYTF.